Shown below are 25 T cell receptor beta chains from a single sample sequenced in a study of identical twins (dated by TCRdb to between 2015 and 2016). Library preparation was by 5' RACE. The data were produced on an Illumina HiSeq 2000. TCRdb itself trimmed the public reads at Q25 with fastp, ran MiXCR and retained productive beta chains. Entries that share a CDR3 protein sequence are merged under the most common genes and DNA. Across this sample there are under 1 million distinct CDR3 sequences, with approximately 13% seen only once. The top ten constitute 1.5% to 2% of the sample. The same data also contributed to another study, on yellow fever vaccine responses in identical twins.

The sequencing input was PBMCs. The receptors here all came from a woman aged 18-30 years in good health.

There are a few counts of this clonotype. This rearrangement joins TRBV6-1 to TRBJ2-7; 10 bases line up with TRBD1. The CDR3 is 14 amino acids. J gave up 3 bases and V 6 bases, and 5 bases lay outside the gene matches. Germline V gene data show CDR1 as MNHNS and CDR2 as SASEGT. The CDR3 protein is CASRGTGANYEQYF. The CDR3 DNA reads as TGTGCCAGCAGGGGGACAGGGGCGAACTACGAGCAGTACTTC.

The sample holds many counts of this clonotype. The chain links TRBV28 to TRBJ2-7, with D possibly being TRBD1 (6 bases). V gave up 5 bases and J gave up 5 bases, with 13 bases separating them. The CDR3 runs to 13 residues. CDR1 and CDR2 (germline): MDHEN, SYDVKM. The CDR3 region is CASSDRMRNEQYV. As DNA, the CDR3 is TGTGCCAGCAGTGACAGGATGAGGAACGAGCAGTACGTC.

CDR3 in amino acids: CASSYAQDRVTHF. Written as DNA, the CDR3 is TGTGCCAGCAGTTACGCGCAGGACAGGGTTACACATTTT. The chain combines TRBV6-5 with TRBJ1-5; 8 bases map to TRBD1. CDR3 length: 13 residues. Per the germline V gene, CDR1 is MNHEY and CDR2 is SVGAGI. The V and J ends lost 2 bases and 16 bases, in that order; junction bases with no gene match: 10.

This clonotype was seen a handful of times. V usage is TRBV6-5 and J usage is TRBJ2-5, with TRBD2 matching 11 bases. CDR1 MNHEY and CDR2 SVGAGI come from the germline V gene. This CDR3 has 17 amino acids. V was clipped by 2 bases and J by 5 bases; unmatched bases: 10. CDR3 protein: CASSYVGSGGARETQYF. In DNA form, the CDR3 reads TGTGCCAGCAGTTACGTTGGTAGCGGGGGGGCCAGGGAGACCCAGTACTTC.

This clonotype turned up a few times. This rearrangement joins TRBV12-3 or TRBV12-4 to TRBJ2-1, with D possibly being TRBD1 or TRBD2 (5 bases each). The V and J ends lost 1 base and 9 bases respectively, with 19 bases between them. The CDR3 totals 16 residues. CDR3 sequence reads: CASSLEGAPGGSEQFF. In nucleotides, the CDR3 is TGTGCCAGCAGTTTAGAAGGGGCCCCAGGAGGTTCTGAGCAGTTCTTC.

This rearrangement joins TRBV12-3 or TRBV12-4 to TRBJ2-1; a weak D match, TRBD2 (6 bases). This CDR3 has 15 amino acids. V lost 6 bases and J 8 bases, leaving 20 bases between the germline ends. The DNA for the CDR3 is TGTGCCAGCAGGCCCCATAGACTAGAACCCGATGAGCAGTTCTTC. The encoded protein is CASRPHRLEPDEQFF.

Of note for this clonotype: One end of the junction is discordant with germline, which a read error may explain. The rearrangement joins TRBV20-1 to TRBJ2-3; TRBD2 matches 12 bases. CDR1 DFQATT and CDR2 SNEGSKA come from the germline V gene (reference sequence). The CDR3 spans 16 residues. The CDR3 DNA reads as TGCTGTGCTAGGAAAGGACTAGCGGGGTCGGTAGATACGCAGTATTTT. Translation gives CCARKGLAGSVDTQYF.

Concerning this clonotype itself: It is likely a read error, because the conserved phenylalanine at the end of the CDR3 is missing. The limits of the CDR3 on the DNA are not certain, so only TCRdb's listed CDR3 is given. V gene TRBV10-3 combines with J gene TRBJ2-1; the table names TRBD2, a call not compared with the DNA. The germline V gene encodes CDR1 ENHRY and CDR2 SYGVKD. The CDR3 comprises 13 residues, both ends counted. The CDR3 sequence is CAILPGTSGGAWV.

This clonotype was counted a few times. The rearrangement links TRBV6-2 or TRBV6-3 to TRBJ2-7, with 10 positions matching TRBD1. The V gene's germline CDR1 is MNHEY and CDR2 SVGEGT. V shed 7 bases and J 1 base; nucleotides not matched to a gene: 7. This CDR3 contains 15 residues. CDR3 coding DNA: TGTGCCAGCAAGGTAGGGACAGGGGATTCCTACGAGCAGTACTTC. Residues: CASKVGTGDSYEQYF.

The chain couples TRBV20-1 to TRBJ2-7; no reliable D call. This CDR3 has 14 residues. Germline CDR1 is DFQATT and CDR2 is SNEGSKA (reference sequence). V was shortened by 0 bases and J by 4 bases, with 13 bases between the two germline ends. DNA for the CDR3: TGCAGTGCTAGAGATCGGGCAGATAAGTACGAGCAGTACGTC. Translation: CSARDRADKYEQYV.

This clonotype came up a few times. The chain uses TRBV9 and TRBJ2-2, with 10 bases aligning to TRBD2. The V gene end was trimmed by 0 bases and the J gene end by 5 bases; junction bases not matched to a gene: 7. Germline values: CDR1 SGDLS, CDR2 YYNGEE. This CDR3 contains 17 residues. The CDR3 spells CASSVVPSGSRTGELFF. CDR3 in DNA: TGTGCCAGCAGCGTAGTTCCTAGCGGGAGTCGAACCGGGGAGCTGTTTTTT.

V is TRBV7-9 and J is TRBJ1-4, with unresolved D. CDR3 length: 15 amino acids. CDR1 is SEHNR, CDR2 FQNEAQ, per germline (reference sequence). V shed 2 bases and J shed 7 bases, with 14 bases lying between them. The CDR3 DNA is TGTGCCAGCAGCTTATCGGCAGACTCGGGTGAAAAACTGTTTTTT. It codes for CASSLSADSGEKLFF.

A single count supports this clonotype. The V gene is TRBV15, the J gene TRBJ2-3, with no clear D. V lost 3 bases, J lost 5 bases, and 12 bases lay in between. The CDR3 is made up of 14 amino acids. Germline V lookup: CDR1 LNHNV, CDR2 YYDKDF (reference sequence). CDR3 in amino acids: CATSSRILGDTQYF. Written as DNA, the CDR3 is TGTGCCACCAGCAGCAGGATATTGGGAGATACGCAGTATTTT.

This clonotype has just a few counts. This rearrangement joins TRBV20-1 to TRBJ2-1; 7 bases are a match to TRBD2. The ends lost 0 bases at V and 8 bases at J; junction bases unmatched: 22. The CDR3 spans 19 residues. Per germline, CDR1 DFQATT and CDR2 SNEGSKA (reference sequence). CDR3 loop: CSARDNPYGGRAHPYEQFF. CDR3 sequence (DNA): TGCAGTGCTAGAGATAACCCCTATGGTGGGAGGGCCCACCCCTATGAGCAGTTCTTC.

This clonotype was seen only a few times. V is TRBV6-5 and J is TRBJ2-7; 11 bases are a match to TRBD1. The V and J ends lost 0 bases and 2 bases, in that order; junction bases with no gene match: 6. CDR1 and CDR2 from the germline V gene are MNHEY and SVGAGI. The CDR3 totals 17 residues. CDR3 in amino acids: CASSYSSRGQGAYEQYF. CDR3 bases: TGTGCCAGCAGTTACTCGAGTCGGGGACAGGGGGCCTACGAGCAGTACTTC.

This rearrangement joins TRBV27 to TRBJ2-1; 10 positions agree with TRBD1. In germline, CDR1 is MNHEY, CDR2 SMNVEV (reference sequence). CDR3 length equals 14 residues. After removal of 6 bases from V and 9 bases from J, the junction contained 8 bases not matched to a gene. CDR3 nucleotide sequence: TGTGCCAGCAGCCCGGGGACAGGGGTTGGTGAGCAGTTCTTC. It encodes CASSPGTGVGEQFF.

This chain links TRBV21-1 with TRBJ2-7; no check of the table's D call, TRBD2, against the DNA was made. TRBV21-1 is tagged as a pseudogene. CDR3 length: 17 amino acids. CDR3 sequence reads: CASRMWAPSGQTYEQYF. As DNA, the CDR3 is TGTGCCAGCAGAATGTGGGCCCCTAGCGGGCAAACCTACGAGCAGTACTTC.

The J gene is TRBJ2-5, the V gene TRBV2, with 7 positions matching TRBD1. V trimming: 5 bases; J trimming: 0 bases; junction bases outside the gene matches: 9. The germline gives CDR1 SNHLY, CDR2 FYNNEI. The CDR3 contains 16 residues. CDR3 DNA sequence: TGTGCCAGCAGTCAACCTCGGGACAGTGACCAAGAGACCCAGTACTTC. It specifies CASSQPRDSDQETQYF.

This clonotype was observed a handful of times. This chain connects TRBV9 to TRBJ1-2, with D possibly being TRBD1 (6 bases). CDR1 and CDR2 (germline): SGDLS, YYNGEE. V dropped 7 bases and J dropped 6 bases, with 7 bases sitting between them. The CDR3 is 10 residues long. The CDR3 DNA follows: TGTGCCAGCGCAGGGGATGGCTACACCTTC. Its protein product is CASAGDGYTF.

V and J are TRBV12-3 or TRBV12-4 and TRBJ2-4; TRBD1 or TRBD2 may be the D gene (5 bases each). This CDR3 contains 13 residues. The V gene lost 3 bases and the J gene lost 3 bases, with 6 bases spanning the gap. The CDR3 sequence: CASSFGGKNIQYF. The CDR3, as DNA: TGTGCCAGCAGTTTTGGGGGCAAAAACATTCAGTACTTC.

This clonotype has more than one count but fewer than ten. The CDR3 loop reads CASSESGTRTDTQYF. The CDR3 DNA reads TGTGCCAGCAGCGAAAGCGGGACACGCACAGATACGCAGTATTTT. This chain uses TRBV9 with TRBJ2-3; a possible D gene is TRBD2 (7 bases). Per the germline V gene, CDR1 is SGDLS and CDR2 is YYNGEE. V was trimmed by 3 bases and J by 1 base, leaving 12 bases between them. The CDR3 covers 15 residues.

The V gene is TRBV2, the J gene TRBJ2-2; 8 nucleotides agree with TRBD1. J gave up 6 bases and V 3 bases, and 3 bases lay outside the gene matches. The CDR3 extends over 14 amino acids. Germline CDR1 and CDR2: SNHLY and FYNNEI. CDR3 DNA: TGTGCCAGCAGTGACCAGGGGGCGGCCGGGGAGCTGTTTTTT. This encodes CASSDQGAAGELFF.

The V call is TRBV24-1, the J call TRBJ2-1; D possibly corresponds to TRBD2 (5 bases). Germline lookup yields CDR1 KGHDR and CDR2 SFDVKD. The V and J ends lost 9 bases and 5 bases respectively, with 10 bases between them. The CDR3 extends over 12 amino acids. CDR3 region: CATEGLNNEQFF. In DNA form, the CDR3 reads TGTGCCACCGAAGGACTGAACAATGAGCAGTTCTTC.

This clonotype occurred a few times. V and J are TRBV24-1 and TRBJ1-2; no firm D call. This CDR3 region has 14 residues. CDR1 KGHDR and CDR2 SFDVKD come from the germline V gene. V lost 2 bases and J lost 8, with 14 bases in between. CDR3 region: CATSDSGRVEGYTF. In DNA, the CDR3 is TGTGCCACCAGTGATTCCGGGAGGGTGGAGGGCTACACCTTC.

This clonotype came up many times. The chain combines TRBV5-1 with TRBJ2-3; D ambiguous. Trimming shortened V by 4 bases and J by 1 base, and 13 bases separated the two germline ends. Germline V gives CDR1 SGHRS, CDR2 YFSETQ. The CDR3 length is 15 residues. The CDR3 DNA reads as TGCGCCAGCAGCCATGACGGGTCCGGCACAGATACGCAGTATTTT. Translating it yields CASSHDGSGTDTQYF.